The rows below give T cell receptor beta chains drawn from one sample of a study of CD8+ T cells in alopecia areata. Some clones are missing from TCRdb's copy, which holds only in-frame ones; the method was immunoSEQ multiplex PCR. The sample holds 130,000 to 150,000 clones, approximately 85% seen once. Source: CD8+ T cells sorted from blood, taken at week 4, from a patient treated with tofacitinib. The origin of the receptors is a human donor with alopecia areata. Each CDR3 is given with its conserved first and last residue. The D gene is left open where the match is weak. Only some rows state a clone size, as once, few, many or a class for expanded clones.

DNA	CDR3	D	V	J	size
TGTGCCAGCAGTTCCGCGCAGCAGGGGAACTACGAGCAGTACTTC	CASSSAQQGNYEQYF	.	TRBV6-5	TRBJ2-7	.
TGTGCCAGCAGCTTAGGGGTCCCTGAAGCTTTCTTT	CASSLGVPEAFF	.	TRBV7-9	TRBJ1-1	.
TGTGCCATCAGTTCGCGGGGGGACCACTACAATGAGCAGTTCTTC	CAISSRGDHYNEQFF	TRBD2	TRBV10-3	TRBJ2-1	.
TGTGCCAGCAGCTTAGCTTCTCCCGCGGAGCAGTTCTTC	CASSLASPAEQFF	.	TRBV7-9	TRBJ2-1	.
TGTGCCAGCAGCCCTCAGACTACCTTAGCCAAAAACATTCAGTACTTC	CASSPQTTLAKNIQYF	.	TRBV7-2	TRBJ2-4	.
TGTGCCAGCAGTCGAGGGACAACTAATGAAAAACTGTTTTTT	CASSRGTTNEKLFF	.	TRBV27	TRBJ1-4	.
TGTGCCAGCAGCTTAGTGGCATCTAGCACAGATACGCAGTATTTT	CASSLVASSTDTQYF	.	TRBV7-2	TRBJ2-3	.
TGTGCCACCAGCAGAGGCCGGGACTTAGCCTACGAGCAGTACTTC	CATSRGRDLAYEQYF	.	TRBV15	TRBJ2-7	.
TGCGCCAGCAGCCACCTTAGCGGGGGGGCGTACGAGCAGTACTTC	CASSHLSGGAYEQYF	TRBD2	TRBV4-1	TRBJ2-7	.
TGCGCCAGCAGCCAAGTTGGGGGGACGCTCTACGAGCAGTACTTC	CASSQVGGTLYEQYF	.	TRBV5-1	TRBJ2-7	.
TGCAGCGTTGAGACAGGGGGCGACTATGGCTACACCTTC	CSVETGGDYGYTF	TRBD1	TRBV29-1	TRBJ1-2	.
TGCAGCGCCCGGCGGACAGGGGGTGCCGGGGAGCTGTTTTTT	CSARRTGGAGELFF	TRBD1	TRBV29-1	TRBJ2-2	.
TGTGCCAGCAGCGGGACAGCCAACTATGGCTACACCTTC	CASSGTANYGYTF	TRBD1	TRBV5-8	TRBJ1-2	.
TGTGCCAGCAGCCCCTTGGTGAATCCCTACGGAGAGACCCAGTACTTC	CASSPLVNPYGETQYF	.	TRBV11-2	TRBJ2-5	once
TGTGCCTGGAGTGTTTATCCAGCCCAAGAGACCCAGTACTTC	CAWSVYPAQETQYF	.	TRBV30	TRBJ2-5	.
TGTGCCAGCAGCCCAGGGACAGGCTCACCCCTCCACTTT	CASSPGTGSPLHF	TRBD1	TRBV27	TRBJ1-6	.
TGTGCCAGCAGCCCAGGCGAGCGGGGGTTATCTGGCGAGCAGTACTTC	CASSPGERGLSGEQYF	TRBD2	TRBV7-2	TRBJ2-7	.
TGTGCCAGCTCCCCCCGAGGGGCGGGGGTCCAAGAGACCCAGTACTTC	CASSPRGAGVQETQYF	TRBD2	TRBV18	TRBJ2-5	.
TGTGCCAGTGAGATGGGTTACTCCTACGAGCAGTACTTC	CASEMGYSYEQYF	.	TRBV11-2	TRBJ2-7	.
TGTGCCAGCAGCTTAGCGGGGGGACAAGAGACCCAGTACTTC	CASSLAGGQETQYF	TRBD2	TRBV13	TRBJ2-5	.
TGTGCCAGCAGCTTCGAATCTGGAGTAGGTAGAGGGGGCTCCTACGAGCAGTACTTC	CASSFESGVGRGGSYEQYF	.	TRBV7-9	TRBJ2-7	.
TGTGCCAGCAGCTTAGCTACAGGGAACACCGGGGAGCTGTTTTTT	CASSLATGNTGELFF	.	TRBV7-8	TRBJ2-2	.
TGTGCCAGTAGTTTCACCGGGACCGTGAGAGATACGCAGTATTTT	CASSFTGTVRDTQYF	.	TRBV19	TRBJ2-3	once
TGTGCCAGTAGCCCCCTAGCGGGAAGCACAGATACGCAGTATTTT	CASSPLAGSTDTQYF	TRBD2	TRBV19	TRBJ2-3	.
TGCGCCAGCAGCCAAGATTGGGCGGGGGCCAACATTCAGTACTTC	CASSQDWAGANIQYF	.	TRBV4-3	TRBJ2-4	.
TGTGCCACCAGCAGAGACGGACAGGGGGAAACCGGGGAGCTGTTTTTT	CATSRDGQGETGELFF	TRBD1	TRBV15	TRBJ2-2	.
TGTGCCAGCAGTTTATCGAACACCGCCGACAATGAGCAGTTCTTC	CASSLSNTADNEQFF	.	TRBV27	TRBJ2-1	.
TGCGCCAGCAGCTTGGACGGGGGGCACAACCAAGAGACCCAGTACTTC	CASSLDGGHNQETQYF	.	TRBV5-1	TRBJ2-5	.
TGCGCCAGCAGCCCTCTAGCGGGGGGGCCCACCGGGGAGCTGTTTTTT	CASSPLAGGPTGELFF	TRBD2	TRBV5-1	TRBJ2-2	.
TGTGCCAGTAGTATAACGTCAGGGTTCAATCAGCCCCAGCATTTT	CASSITSGFNQPQHF	.	TRBV19	TRBJ1-5	once
TGCGCCAGCAGCCAAGTTTGGGGGCGGGAGTACGAGCAGTACTTC	CASSQVWGREYEQYF	.	TRBV4-1	TRBJ2-7	.
TGTGCCTGGAGTGTAGGGTCGGGACAGCCCCAGCATTTT	CAWSVGSGQPQHF	.	TRBV30	TRBJ1-5	.
TGTGCCAGCAGCTCCCCCCGAAGCAGAGGGAACGAGCAGTACTTC	CASSSPRSRGNEQYF	.	TRBV7-9	TRBJ2-7	.
TGTGCCAGCAGCGTATCGGGGGGCTCCAACCTAGATACGCAGTATTTT	CASSVSGGSNLDTQYF	.	TRBV9	TRBJ2-3	.
TGTGCCTGGAGTGTAGGTTCCTACGAGCAGTACTTC	CAWSVGSYEQYF	.	TRBV30	TRBJ2-7	.
TGTGCCAGTAGTATAAGGGCCCTCGGGGGCAATCAGCCCCAGCATTTT	CASSIRALGGNQPQHF	.	TRBV19	TRBJ1-5	.
TGTGCCACCAGCAGAGTTCCTGGGACAGGGGGGGCTGAAGCTTTCTTT	CATSRVPGTGGAEAFF	TRBD1	TRBV15	TRBJ1-1	.
TGTGCCTGGACAGGGGTAGGGTCTGGGGCCAACGTCCTGACTTTC	CAWTGVGSGANVLTF	.	TRBV30	TRBJ2-6	.
TGTGCCAGCAGCCCCACACACCAATACCAAGAGACCCAGTACTTC	CASSPTHQYQETQYF	.	TRBV4-2	TRBJ2-5	.
TGTGCCAGCAGCCCTAGGGGTAAGGAGCCCAGGAGCTCCTACGAGCAGTACTTC	CASSPRGKEPRSSYEQYF	.	TRBV7-6	TRBJ2-7	.
TGCGCCAGCAGCCAAGGGACCCCGGGACAGGGGACCTACGAGCAGTACTTC	CASSQGTPGQGTYEQYF	TRBD1	TRBV4-3	TRBJ2-7	.
TGTGCCAGCAGCCAAGAGGTAGCACGGGAGGATGCGCAGTTCTTC	CASSQEVAREDAQFF	TRBD2	TRBV4-2	TRBJ2-1	.
TGCGCCAGCAGTGATGGGTACGAGCAGTACTTC	CASSDGYEQYF	.	TRBV10-1	TRBJ2-7	once